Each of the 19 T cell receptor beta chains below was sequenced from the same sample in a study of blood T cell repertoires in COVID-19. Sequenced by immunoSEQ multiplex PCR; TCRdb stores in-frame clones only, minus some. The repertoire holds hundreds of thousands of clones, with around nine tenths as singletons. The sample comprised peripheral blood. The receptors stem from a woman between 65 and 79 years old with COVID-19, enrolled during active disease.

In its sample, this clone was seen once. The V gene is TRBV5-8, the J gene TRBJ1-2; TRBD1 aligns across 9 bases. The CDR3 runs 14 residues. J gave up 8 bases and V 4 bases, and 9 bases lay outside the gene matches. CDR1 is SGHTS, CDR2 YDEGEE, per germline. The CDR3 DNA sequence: TGTGCCAGCAGCACCAGGGACAGGGCCTCCGGCTACACCTTC. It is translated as CASSTRDRASGYTF.

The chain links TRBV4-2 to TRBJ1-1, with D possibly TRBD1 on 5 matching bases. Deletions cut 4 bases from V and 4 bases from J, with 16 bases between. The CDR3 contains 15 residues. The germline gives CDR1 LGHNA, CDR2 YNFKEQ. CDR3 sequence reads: CASSPGANQITEAFF. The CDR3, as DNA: TGTGCCAGCAGCCCTGGGGCGAATCAAATCACTGAAGCTTTCTTT.

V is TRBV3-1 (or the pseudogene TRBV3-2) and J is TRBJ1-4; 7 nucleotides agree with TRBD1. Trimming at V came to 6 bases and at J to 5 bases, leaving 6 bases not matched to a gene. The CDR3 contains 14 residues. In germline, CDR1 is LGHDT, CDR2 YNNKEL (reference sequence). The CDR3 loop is CASRQGERNEKLFF. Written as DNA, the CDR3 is TGTGCCAGCAGGCAGGGGGAAAGGAATGAAAAACTGTTTTTT.

CDR3 sequence reads: CATYLGTGVLNTEAFF. The CDR3 DNA sequence: TGTGCCACCTACCTGGGGACAGGGGTCTTGAACACTGAAGCTTTCTTT. The rearrangement uses TRBV10-3 and TRBJ1-1, with TRBD1 matching over 10 bases. Trimming at V came to 10 bases and at J to 0 bases, leaving 11 bases not matched to a gene. Per germline, CDR1 ENHRY and CDR2 SYGVKD. The CDR3 extends over 16 amino acids.

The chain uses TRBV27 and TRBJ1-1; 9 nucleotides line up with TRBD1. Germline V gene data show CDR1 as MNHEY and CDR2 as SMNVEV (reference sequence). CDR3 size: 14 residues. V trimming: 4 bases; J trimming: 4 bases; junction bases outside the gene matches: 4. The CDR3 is CASSSTTGGTEAFF. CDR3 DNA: TGTGCCAGCAGTTCGACGACAGGGGGCACTGAAGCTTTCTTT.

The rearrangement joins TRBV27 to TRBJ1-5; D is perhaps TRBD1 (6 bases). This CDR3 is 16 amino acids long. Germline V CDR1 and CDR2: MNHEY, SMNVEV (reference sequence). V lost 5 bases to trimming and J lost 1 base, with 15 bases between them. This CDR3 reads CASSIQGPTSNQPQHF. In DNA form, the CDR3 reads TGTGCCAGCAGTATACAGGGTCCAACCAGCAATCAGCCCCAGCATTTT.

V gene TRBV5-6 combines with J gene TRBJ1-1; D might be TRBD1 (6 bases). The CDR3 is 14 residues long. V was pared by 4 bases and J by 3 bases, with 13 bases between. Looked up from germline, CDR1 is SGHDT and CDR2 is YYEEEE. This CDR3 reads CASSLRGRDTEAFF. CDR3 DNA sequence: TGTGCCAGCAGCCTCAGGGGAAGGGACACTGAAGCTTTCTTT.

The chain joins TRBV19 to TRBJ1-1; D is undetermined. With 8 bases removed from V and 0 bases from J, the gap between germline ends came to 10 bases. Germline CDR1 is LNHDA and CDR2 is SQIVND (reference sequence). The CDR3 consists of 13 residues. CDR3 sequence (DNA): TGTGCCAGTGGGCGTTACATGAACACTGAAGCTTTCTTT. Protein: CASGRYMNTEAFF. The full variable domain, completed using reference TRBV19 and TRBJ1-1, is DGGITQSPKYLFRKEGQNVTLSCEQNLNHDAMYWYRQDPGQGLRLIYYSQIVNDFQKGDIAEGYSVSREKKESFPLTVTSAQKNPTAFYLCASGRYMNTEAFFGQGTRLTVV.

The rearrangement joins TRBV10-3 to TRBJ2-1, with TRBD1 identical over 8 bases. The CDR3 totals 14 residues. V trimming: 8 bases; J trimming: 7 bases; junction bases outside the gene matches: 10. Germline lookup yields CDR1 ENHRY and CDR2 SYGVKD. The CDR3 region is CAIGAQGAGNEQFF. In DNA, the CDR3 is TGTGCCATCGGCGCGCAGGGGGCGGGGAATGAGCAGTTCTTC.

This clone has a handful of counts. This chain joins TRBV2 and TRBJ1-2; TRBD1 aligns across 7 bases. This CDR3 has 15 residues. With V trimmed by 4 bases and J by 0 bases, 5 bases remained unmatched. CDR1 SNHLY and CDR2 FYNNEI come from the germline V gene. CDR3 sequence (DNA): TGTGCCAGCAGTGGGGACAGCCTCTCTAACTATGGCTACACCTTC. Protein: CASSGDSLSNYGYTF.

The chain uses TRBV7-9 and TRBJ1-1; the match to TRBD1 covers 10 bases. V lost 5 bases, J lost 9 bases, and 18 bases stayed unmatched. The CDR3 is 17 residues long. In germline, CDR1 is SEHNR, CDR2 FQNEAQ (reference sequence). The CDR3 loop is CASSPGQGTGMLCQAFF. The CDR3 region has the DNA TGTGCCAGCAGCCCGGGACAGGGGACGGGGATGTTATGTCAAGCTTTCTTT.

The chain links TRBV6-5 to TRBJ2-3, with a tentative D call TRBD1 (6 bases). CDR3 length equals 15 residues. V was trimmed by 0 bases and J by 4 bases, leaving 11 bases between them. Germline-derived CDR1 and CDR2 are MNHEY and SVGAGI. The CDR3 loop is CASSYSQGRSDTQYF. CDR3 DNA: TGTGCCAGCAGTTACTCACAGGGAAGGTCAGATACGCAGTATTTT.

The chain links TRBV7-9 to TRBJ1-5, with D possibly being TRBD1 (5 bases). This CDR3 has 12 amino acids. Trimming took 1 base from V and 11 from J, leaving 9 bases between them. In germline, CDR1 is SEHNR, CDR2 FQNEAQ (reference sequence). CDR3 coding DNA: TGTGCCAGCAGCTTAGACACCAGGGCCCAGCATTTT. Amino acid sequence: CASSLDTRAQHF. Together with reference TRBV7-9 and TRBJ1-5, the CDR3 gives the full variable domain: DTGVSQNPRHKITKRGQNVTFRCDPISEHNRLYWYRQTLGQGPEFLTYFQNEAQLEKSRLLSDRFSAERPKGSFSTLEIQRTEQGDSAMYLCASSLDTRAQHFGDGTRLSIL.

Written as DNA, the CDR3 is TGTGCCAGCAGCCCATCGGGACACCCCTACGAGCAGTACTTC. Amino acid sequence: CASSPSGHPYEQYF. The chain uses TRBV7-2 and TRBJ2-7; TRBD1 is a possible D gene (6 bases). CDR3 length: 14 amino acids. V lost 5 bases and J 2 bases, leaving 13 bases between the germline ends. The germline V gene encodes CDR1 SGHTA and CDR2 FQGNSA.

CDR3 sequence reads: CASRALVNQPQHF. The CDR3 region has the DNA TGTGCCAGCAGGGCCCTGGTGAATCAGCCCCAGCATTTT. The chain combines TRBV6-4 with TRBJ1-5, with no clear D. Germline values: CDR1 MRHNA, CDR2 SNTAGT. The CDR3 runs to 13 residues. V lost 6 bases, J lost 4 bases, and 10 bases lay in between.

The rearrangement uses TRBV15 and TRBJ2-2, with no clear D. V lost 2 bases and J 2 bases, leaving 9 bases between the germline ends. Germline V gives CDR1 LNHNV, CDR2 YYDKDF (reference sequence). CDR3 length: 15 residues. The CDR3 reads CATSRITRNTGELFF. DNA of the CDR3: TGTGCCACCAGCAGAATTACACGAAACACCGGGGAGCTGTTTTTT.

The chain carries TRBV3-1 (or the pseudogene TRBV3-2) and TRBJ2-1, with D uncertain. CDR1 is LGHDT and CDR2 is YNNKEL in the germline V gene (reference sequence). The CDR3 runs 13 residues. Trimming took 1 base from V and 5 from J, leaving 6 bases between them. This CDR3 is CASSQGRDNEQFF. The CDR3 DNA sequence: TGTGCCAGCAGCCAAGGCCGGGACAATGAGCAGTTCTTC.

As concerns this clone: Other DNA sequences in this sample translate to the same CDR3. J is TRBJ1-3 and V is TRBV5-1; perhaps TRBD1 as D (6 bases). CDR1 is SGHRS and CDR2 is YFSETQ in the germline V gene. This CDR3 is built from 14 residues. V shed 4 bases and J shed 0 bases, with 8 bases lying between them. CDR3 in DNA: TGCGCCAGCAGCGCACAGGGCTCTGGAAACACCATATATTTT. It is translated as CASSAQGSGNTIYF.

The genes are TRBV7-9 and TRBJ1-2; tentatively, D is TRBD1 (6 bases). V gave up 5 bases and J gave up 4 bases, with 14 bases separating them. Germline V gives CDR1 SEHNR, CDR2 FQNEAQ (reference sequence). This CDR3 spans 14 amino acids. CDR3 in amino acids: CASSARDTRYGYTF. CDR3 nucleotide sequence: TGTGCCAGCAGCGCCCGGGACACGCGCTATGGCTACACCTTC.